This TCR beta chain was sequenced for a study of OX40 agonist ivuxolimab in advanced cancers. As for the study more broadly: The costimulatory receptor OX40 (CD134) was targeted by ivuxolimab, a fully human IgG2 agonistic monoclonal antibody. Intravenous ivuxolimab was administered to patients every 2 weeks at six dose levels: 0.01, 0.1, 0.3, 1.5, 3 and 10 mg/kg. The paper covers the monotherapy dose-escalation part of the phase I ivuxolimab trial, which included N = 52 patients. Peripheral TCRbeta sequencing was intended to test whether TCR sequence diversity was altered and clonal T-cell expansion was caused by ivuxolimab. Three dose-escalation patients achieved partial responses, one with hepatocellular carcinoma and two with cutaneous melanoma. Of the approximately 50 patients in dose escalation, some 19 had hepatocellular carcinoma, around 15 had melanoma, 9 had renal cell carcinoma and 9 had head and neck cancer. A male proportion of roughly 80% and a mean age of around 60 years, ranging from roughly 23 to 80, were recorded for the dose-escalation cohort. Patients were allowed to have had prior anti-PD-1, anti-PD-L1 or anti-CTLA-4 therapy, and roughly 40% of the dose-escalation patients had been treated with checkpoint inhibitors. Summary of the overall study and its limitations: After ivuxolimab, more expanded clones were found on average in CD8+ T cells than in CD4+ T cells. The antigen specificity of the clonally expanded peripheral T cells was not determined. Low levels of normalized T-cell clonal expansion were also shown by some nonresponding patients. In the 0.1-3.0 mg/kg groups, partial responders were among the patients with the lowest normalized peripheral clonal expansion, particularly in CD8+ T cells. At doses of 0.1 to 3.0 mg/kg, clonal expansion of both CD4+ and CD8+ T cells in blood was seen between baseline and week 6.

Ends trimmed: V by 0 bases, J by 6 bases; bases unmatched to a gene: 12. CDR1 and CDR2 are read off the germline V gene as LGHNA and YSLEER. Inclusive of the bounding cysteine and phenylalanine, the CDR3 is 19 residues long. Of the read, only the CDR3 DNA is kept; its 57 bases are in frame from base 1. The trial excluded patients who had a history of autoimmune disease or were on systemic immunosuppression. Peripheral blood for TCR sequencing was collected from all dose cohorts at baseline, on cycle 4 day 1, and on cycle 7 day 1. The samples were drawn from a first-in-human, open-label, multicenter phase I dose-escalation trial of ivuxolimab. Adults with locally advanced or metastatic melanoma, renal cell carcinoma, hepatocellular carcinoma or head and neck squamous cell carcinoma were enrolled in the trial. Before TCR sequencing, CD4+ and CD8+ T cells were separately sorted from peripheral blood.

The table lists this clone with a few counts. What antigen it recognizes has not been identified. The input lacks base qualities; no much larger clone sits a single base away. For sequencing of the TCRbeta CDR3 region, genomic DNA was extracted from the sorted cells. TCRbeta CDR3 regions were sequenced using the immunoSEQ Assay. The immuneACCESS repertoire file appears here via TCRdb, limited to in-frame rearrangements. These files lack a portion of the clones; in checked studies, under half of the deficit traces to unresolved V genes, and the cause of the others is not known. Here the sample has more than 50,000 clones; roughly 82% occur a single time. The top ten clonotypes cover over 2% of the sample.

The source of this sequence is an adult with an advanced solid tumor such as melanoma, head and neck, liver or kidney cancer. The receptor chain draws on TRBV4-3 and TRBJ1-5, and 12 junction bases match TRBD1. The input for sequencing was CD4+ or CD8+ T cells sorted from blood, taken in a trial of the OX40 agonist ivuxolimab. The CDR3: CASSQDIGTGGAVIQPQHF. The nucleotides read TGCGCCAGCAGCCAAGATATCGGGACAGGGGGCGCGGTGATTCAGCCCCAGCATTTT.